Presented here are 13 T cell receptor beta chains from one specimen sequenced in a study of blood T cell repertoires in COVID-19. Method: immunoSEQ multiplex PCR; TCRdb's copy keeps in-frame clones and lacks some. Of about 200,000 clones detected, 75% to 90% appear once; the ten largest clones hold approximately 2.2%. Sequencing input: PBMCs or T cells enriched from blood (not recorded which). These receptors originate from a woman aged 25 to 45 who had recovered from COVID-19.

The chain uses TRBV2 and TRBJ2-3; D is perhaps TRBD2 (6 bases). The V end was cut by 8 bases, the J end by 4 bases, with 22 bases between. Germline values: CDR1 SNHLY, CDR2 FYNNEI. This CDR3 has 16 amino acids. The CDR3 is CASPRRGPRRADTQYF. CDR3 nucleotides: TGTGCCAGCCCCCGGCGGGGACCCCGGCGGGCAGATACGCAGTATTTT. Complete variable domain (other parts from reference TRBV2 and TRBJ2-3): EPEVTQTPSHQVTQMGQEVILRCVPISNHLYFYWYRQILGQKVEFLVSFYNNEISEKSEIFDDQFSVERPDGSNFTLKIRSTKLEDSAMYFCASPRRGPRRADTQYFGPGTRLTVL.

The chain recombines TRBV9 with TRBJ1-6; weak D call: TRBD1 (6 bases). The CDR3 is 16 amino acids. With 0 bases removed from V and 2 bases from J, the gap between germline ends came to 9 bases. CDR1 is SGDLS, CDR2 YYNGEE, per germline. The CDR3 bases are TGTGCCAGCAGCGTAGGGGCAGGGGCCTATAATTCACCCCTCCACTTT. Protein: CASSVGAGAYNSPLHF.

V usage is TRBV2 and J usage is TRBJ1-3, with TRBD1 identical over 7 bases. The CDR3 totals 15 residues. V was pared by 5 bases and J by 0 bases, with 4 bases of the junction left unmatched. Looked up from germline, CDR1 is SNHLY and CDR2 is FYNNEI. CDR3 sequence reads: CASSRDSSSGNTIYF. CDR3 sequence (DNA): TGTGCCAGCAGTCGGGACAGCAGCTCTGGAAACACCATATATTTT.

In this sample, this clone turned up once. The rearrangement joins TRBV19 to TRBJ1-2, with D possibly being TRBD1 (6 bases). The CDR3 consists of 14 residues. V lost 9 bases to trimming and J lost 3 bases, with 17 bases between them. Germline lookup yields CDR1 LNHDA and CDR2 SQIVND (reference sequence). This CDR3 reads CASRRQASDYGYTF. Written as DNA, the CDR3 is TGTGCCAGCCGACGACAGGCCTCGGACTATGGCTACACCTTC.

The CDR3 reads CASSAGAQETQYF. The CDR3, as DNA: TGTGCCAGCAGCGCCGGAGCGCAAGAGACCCAGTACTTC. The rearrangement links TRBV5-4 to TRBJ2-5; D not certain. Germline V gene data show CDR1 as SGHNT and CDR2 as YYREEE (reference sequence). Trimming pared 4 bases from V and 2 bases from J, leaving 9 bases between. The CDR3 has 13 residues.

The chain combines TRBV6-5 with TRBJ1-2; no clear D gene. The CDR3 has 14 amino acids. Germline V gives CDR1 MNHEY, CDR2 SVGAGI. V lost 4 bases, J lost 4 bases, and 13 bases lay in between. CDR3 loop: CASSFGRETYGYTF. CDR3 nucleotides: TGTGCCAGCAGTTTCGGACGGGAAACCTATGGCTACACCTTC.

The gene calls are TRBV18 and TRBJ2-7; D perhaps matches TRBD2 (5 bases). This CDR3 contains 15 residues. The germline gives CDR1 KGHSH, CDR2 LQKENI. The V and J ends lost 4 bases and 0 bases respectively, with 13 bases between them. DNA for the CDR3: TGTGCCAGCTCACGGACTTCCTCAGGCTCCTACGAGCAGTACTTC. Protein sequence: CASSRTSSGSYEQYF.

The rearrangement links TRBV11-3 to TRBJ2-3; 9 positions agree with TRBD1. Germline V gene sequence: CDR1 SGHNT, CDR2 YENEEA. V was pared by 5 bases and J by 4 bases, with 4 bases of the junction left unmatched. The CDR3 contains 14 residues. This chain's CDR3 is CASSRGQGADTQYF. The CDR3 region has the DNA TGTGCCAGCAGCAGGGGACAGGGAGCAGATACGCAGTATTTT.

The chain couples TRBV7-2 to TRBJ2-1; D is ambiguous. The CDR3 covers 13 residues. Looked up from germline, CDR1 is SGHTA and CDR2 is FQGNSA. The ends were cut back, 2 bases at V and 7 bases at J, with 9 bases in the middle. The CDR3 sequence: CASSLLEWNEQFF. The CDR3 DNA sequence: TGTGCCAGCAGCTTATTGGAGTGGAATGAGCAGTTCTTC.

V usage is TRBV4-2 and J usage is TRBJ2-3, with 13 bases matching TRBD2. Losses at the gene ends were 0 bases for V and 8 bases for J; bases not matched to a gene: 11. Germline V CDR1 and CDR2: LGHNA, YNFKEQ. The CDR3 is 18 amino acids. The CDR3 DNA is TGTGCCAGCAGCCAAGAGGAGGGACTAGCGGGATTCAGCCGTACGCAGTATTTT. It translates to CASSQEEGLAGFSRTQYF.

This CDR3 is CASSFNTVEAGLGADTQYF. CDR3 coding DNA: TGCGCCAGCAGCTTTAACACCGTGGAAGCGGGGCTAGGGGCAGATACGCAGTATTTT. The rearrangement links TRBV5-1 to TRBJ2-3; 7 bases fit TRBD2. Germline V gene data show CDR1 as SGHRS and CDR2 as YFSETQ. V lost 2 bases and J lost 4; bases outside the gene matches: 19. This CDR3 is built from 19 residues. Filled out from reference TRBV5-1 and TRBJ2-3, the complete variable domain reads KAGVTQTPRYLIKTRGQQVTLSCSPISGHRSVSWYQQTPGQGLQFLFEYFSETQRNKGNFPGRFSGRQFSNSRSEMNVSTLELGDSALYLCASSFNTVEAGLGADTQYFGPGTRLTVL.

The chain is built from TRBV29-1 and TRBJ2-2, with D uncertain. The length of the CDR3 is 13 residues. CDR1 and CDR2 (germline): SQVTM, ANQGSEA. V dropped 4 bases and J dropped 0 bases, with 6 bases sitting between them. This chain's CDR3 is CSVGRSNTGELFF. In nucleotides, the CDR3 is TGCAGCGTTGGGCGGTCGAACACCGGGGAGCTGTTTTTT.

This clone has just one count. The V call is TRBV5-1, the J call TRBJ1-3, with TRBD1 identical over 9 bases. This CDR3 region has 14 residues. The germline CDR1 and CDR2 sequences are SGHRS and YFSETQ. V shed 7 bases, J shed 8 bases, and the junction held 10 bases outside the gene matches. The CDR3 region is CASGSTGGLDTIYF. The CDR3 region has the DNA TGCGCCAGCGGATCGACAGGGGGGTTAGACACCATATATTTT.